This T cell receptor (beta chain) was recovered during a study of blood T cell repertoires in COVID-19. Study in general: Material from acute and convalescent COVID-19 was sourced from the United States, Italy and Spain. T cells, B-cell-depleted T cells, or PBMCs provided the cDNA or gDNA that served as material.

In the original processing: The authors estimated nucleated cell counts from reference gene primer amplification. Only in-frame clones appear in the TCRdb table, and some are missing; sequencing was by immunoSEQ multiplex PCR. The V and J calls and the clone size are those of that table, but D and trimming were determined from the DNA. The sample has approximately 37,000 clones, around nine tenths seen once; the top ten hold roughly a fifth. Germline V gene lookup returns CDR1 DFQATT and CDR2 SNEGSKA (reference sequence). This CDR3 spans 16 amino acids. Trimming at V came to 3 bases and at J to 4 bases, leaving 13 bases not matched to a gene.

J is TRBJ2-3 and V is TRBV20-1, with 7 positions matching TRBD2. The sample was peripheral blood. This receptor was taken from a man between 45 and 60 years old with active COVID-19. The CDR3 protein is CSASKNRGSFSDTQYF. DNA for the CDR3: TGCAGTGCTAGTAAAAACCGCGGGAGTTTTTCAGATACGCAGTATTTT.